Listed here is a single T cell receptor beta chain. This specimen belongs to a study of technical replicates of blood from a handful of donors. TCRdb keeps only in-frame clones here, not all; method: immunoSEQ multiplex PCR. Here the sample spans around 80,000 clones, 89% being singletons. The CDR3 is 14 residues long. Per the germline V gene, CDR1 is MGHDK and CDR2 is SYGVNS. The V gene lost 6 bases and the J gene lost 8 bases, with 16 bases spanning the gap. V gene TRBV25-1 combines with J gene TRBJ1-4; D may be TRBD1 (5 bases). This TCR derives from a human donor in good health. The sequenced material came from T cells isolated from PBMCs. This CDR3 is CASRPGTLREKLFF. For the CDR3, the DNA is TGTGCCAGCAGGCCCGGGACTTTACGGGAAAAACTGTTTTTT.